The 20 T cell receptor beta chains below all came from one sample that was sequenced in a study of glioma-infiltrating T cells after dendritic cell vaccination. Assay: immunoSEQ multiplex PCR; the TCRdb copy retains only in-frame clones and omits some. The sample yields more than 95,000 clones, 65% to 85% seen once. Indicated time point: after dendritic cell vaccination, including at tumor progression/relapse. The sequencing here drew on blood, taken after dendritic cell vaccination. These receptors were obtained from a human donor with glioblastoma.

The V call is TRBV5-1, the J call TRBJ1-3; D possibly corresponds to TRBD1 (5 bases). Trimming cost V 4 bases and J 0 bases, with 8 bases left between them. Germline CDR1 and CDR2: SGHRS and YFSETQ. This CDR3 spans 14 amino acids. The CDR3 DNA reads as TGCGCCAGCAGCCCGGGGGTCTCTGGAAACACCATATATTTT. Its translation: CASSPGVSGNTIYF.

This clone was detected only once. At one boundary the junction diverges from the germline segment, which might be a read error. This sample also contains other DNA sequences that code for the same CDR3. The chain's CDR3 is CSVTHPGGWDTEAFF. The CDR3 DNA follows: TGCAGCGTTACCCACCCAGGGGGTTGGGACACTGAAGCCTTCTTT. The chain recombines TRBV29-1 with TRBJ1-1; 7 bases match TRBD1. The CDR3 loop spans 15 amino acids. The germline CDR1 and CDR2 sequences are SQVTM and ANQGSEA.

The chain joins TRBV4-2 to TRBJ2-7, with D possibly being TRBD2 (6 bases). The V end lost 4 bases, the J end lost 6 bases, and 10 bases lay between the germline ends. The CDR3 extends over 12 amino acids. Per germline, CDR1 LGHNA and CDR2 YNFKEQ. CDR3 coding DNA: TGTGCCAGCAGCCTAAGGGGACTCGAGCAGTACTTC. It translates to CASSLRGLEQYF.

The V and J genes are TRBV18 and TRBJ2-1; TRBD2 matches 10 bases. CDR1 and CDR2 (germline): KGHSH, LQKENI. Trimming cost V 2 bases and J 4 bases; bases outside gene matches: 2. This CDR3 comprises 15 residues. The CDR3 reads CASSPGLAEYNEQFF. The CDR3 DNA is TGTGCCAGCTCACCAGGACTAGCGGAATACAATGAGCAGTTCTTC.

The CDR3 region is CASSLGGQGASPYGYTF. As DNA, the CDR3 is TGTGCCAGCAGCTTGGGCGGGCAGGGGGCCTCCCCCTATGGCTACACCTTC. The chain carries TRBV5-4 and TRBJ1-2; TRBD1 matches at 8 bases. The trim removed 0 bases at V and 4 bases at J, leaving 11 bases unmatched. Germline V lookup: CDR1 SGHNT, CDR2 YYREEE (reference sequence). The CDR3 contains 17 residues.

The V call is TRBV4-2, the J call TRBJ2-7, with D perhaps matching TRBD2 (5 bases). The CDR3 length is 13 residues. V lost 3 bases, J lost 5 bases, and 11 bases lay in between. Per germline, CDR1 LGHNA and CDR2 YNFKEQ. Here the CDR3 reads CASSHYEGHEQYF. CDR3 nucleotides: TGTGCCAGCAGCCATTATGAGGGCCACGAGCAGTACTTC.

This clone has just a few counts. V and J are TRBV7-9 and TRBJ1-3; tentative D call: TRBD1 (6 bases). The germline V gene has CDR1 SEHNR and CDR2 FQNEAQ (reference sequence). The CDR3 totals 18 residues. Trimming removed 5 bases at V and 0 bases at J, with 20 bases between. The CDR3 protein is CASSPPVSRGSSGNTIYF. The CDR3 nucleotides are TGTGCCAGCAGCCCACCCGTCTCCAGGGGTAGCTCTGGAAACACCATATATTTT.

This clone was detected a few times. The chain couples TRBV9 to TRBJ1-3; 9 nucleotides agree with TRBD1. CDR3 length equals 15 residues. Trimming removed 4 bases from V and 11 bases from J; junction bases left unmatched: 13. CDR1 SGDLS and CDR2 YYNGEE come from the germline V gene. The CDR3: CASSPSRDRVTPIYF. The CDR3 DNA sequence: TGTGCCAGCAGCCCCAGCCGGGACAGGGTAACCCCCATATATTTT. The complete variable domain, with remaining parts taken from reference TRBV9 and TRBJ1-3, reads DSGVTQTPKHLITATGQRVTLRCSPRSGDLSVYWYQQSLDQGLQFLIQYYNGEERAKGNILERFSAQQFPDLHSELNLSSLELGDSALYFCASSPSRDRVTPIYFGEGSWLTVV.

The chain combines TRBV27 with TRBJ2-1, with D maybe TRBD1 (5 bases). Germline V gene sequence: CDR1 MNHEY, CDR2 SMNVEV (reference sequence). CDR3 length: 16 amino acids. The V end was cut by 4 bases, the J end by 0 bases, with 13 bases between. CDR3 region: CASSSPGRSSYNEQFF. The DNA for the CDR3 is TGTGCCAGCAGTTCTCCAGGGCGGAGCTCCTACAATGAGCAGTTCTTC.

This clone appeared a single time. The V call is TRBV30, the J call TRBJ2-1; TRBD2 agrees at 11 bases. The V segment lost 7 bases and the J segment 8 bases; nucleotides outside the gene matches: 7. This CDR3 is 13 amino acids long. Germline CDR1 and CDR2: GTSNPN and SVGIG (reference sequence). The CDR3 nucleotides are TGTGCCTTCACTAGCGGGAGTGGGTATGAGCAGTTCTTC. Amino acid sequence: CAFTSGSGYEQFF.

The V call is TRBV5-6, the J call TRBJ2-2, with 7 nucleotides matching TRBD1. The germline gives CDR1 SGHDT, CDR2 YYEEEE. V was clipped by 0 bases and J by 4 bases; unmatched bases: 0. The CDR3 is made up of 14 amino acids. The CDR3 sequence: CASSLGTGTGELFF. The CDR3 region has the DNA TGTGCCAGCAGCTTGGGGACAGGCACCGGGGAGCTGTTTTTT.

This sequence joins TRBV28 and TRBJ2-2; TRBD1 matches 8 bases. Germline CDR1 is MDHEN and CDR2 is SYDVKM. Losses at the gene ends were 6 bases for V and 4 bases for J; bases not matched to a gene: 4. The CDR3 is 14 amino acids. The CDR3 DNA is TGTGCCAGCAGCCCCGGACAGGGCACCGGGGAGCTGTTTTTT. It yields the protein CASSPGQGTGELFF. Together with reference TRBV28 and TRBJ2-2, the CDR3 gives the full variable domain: DVKVTQSSRYLVKRTGEKVFLECVQDMDHENMFWYRQDPGLGLRLIYFSYDVKMKEKGDIPEGYSVSREKKERFSLILESASTNQTSMYLCASSPGQGTGELFFGEGSRLTVL.

The chain employs TRBV10-3 and TRBJ1-3; tentatively, D is TRBD1 (6 bases). This CDR3 comprises 17 residues. Germline V lookup: CDR1 ENHRY, CDR2 SYGVKD. V lost 7 bases and J 1 base, leaving 20 bases between the germline ends. The CDR3 is CAITPGRGGPSGNTIYF. The DNA for the CDR3 is TGTGCCATCACCCCGGGTAGGGGGGGCCCTTCTGGAAACACCATATATTTT.

This rearrangement joins TRBV27 to TRBJ2-5; 11 bases fit TRBD2. J lost 5 bases, V lost 6 bases, and 8 bases had no gene match. Per the germline V gene, CDR1 is MNHEY and CDR2 is SMNVEV (reference sequence). This CDR3 comprises 15 residues. The CDR3 sequence: CASSIAGGIGETQYF. The CDR3 DNA follows: TGTGCCAGCAGCATAGCGGGGGGGATAGGCGAGACCCAGTACTTC.

The gene calls are TRBV30 and TRBJ1-3; D not certain. V lost 7 bases to trimming and J lost 2 bases, with 9 bases between them. This CDR3 has 12 residues. Germline assignment: CDR1 GTSNPN and CDR2 SVGIG (reference sequence). The CDR3 here is CASKRAGNTIYF. CDR3 sequence (DNA): TGTGCCTCTAAGCGGGCTGGAAACACCATATATTTT.

This chain connects TRBV19 to TRBJ1-3; 7 nucleotides line up with TRBD1. The CDR3 is 13 amino acids. Unmatched junction bases numbered 5, after V lost 6 bases and J lost 6 bases. Germline V gene sequence: CDR1 LNHDA, CDR2 SQIVND (reference sequence). In DNA, the CDR3 is TGTGCCAGTAGCATGGGACAGATAAACACCATATATTTT. Protein: CASSMGQINTIYF.

The chain is built from TRBV11-2 and TRBJ1-2, with D unresolved. The CDR3 is 13 residues long. V lost 0 bases and J 8 bases, leaving 10 bases between the germline ends. From germline, CDR1 is SGHAT and CDR2 FQNNGV. CDR3: CASSLDSYSGYTF. CDR3 DNA: TGTGCCAGCAGCTTAGACTCCTACAGCGGCTACACCTTC.

This chain uses TRBV28 with TRBJ1-3; D possibly corresponds to TRBD1 (6 bases). Germline CDR1 reads MDHEN; CDR2 reads SYDVKM. V was cut by 8 bases and J by 4 bases, with 21 bases left in between. CDR3 length equals 16 residues. CDR3 protein: CASEGVQGSSGNTIYF. The DNA for the CDR3 is TGTGCCAGCGAAGGGGTACAGGGATCGTCGGGAAACACCATATATTTT.

The chain is built from TRBV30 and TRBJ2-3, with 10 bases aligning to TRBD2. Germline CDR1 GTSNPN, CDR2 SVGIG (reference sequence). CDR3 length: 14 residues. Trimming took 5 bases from V and 5 from J; bases not matched to a gene: 7. The chain's CDR3 is CAWALAGVRDTQYF. CDR3 coding DNA: TGTGCCTGGGCTCTAGCGGGAGTTAGAGATACGCAGTATTTT.

This chain connects TRBV6-5 to TRBJ2-3; 9 nucleotides align to TRBD1. The J segment lost 2 bases and the V segment lost 6 bases, leaving 6 bases of the junction unmatched. Germline V gives CDR1 MNHEY, CDR2 SVGAGI. CDR3 size: 15 residues. Written as DNA, the CDR3 is TGTGCCAGCAGGCCTACAGGGGGCTACACAGATACGCAGTATTTT. It translates to CASRPTGGYTDTQYF.